This T cell receptor beta chain was recorded in a study of shared clonotypes between healthy human individuals (dated by TCRdb to 2018 to 2021). Background on the whole study: The cohort included three men and two women between 18 and 49 years of age. For each donor, CD4 naive and CD4 memory were each given three plates, CD8 naive was given two plates, and CD8 memory was given one plate. Blood TCR repertoires of a handful of healthy adults were deeply sequenced to estimate repertoire size and the extent of clonotype sharing between individuals. To increase sequencing depth and limit assay-specific biases, different laboratories used diverse techniques to prepare libraries and sequence TCR repertoires. Each donor's leukapheresis produced roughly between roughly 0.85 and 10 billion PBMCs.

The research as a whole found: Because the study included only a small number of donors, the genetic and exposure-history diversity represented was limited. Higher generation probabilities were observed for clonotypes shared by all four sorted-subset donors than for non-shared clonotypes. Approximately 4.8% of naive CD4, 3.5% of naive CD8, approximately 2% of memory CD4, and 0.4% of memory CD8 clonotypes were shared across several donors. Based on pairwise subsampling, the degree of clonotype sharing among donors was expected to be affected by sequencing depth. Rarefaction of sorted-subset datasets indicated incomplete sequencing despite the large sequencing depth. Only blood was sampled, and tissue TCR repertoires likely differ from those in blood. Naive subsets generally had larger estimated clonotype richness than memory subsets.

A remark on this clone: Its antigen remains undetermined. Base-call qualities are not available, and no considerably larger clone is one nucleotide away.

Using the deep immunoSEQ assay, TCR CDR3 regions were amplified from genomic DNA by multiplex PCR. Genomic DNA extracted from each cell subset was distributed evenly over all wells of several immunoSEQ 96-well plates, and each plate served as one replicate. Each replicate PCR for sorted subsets received about 220 ng genomic DNA, equal to some 32,000 T cell genomes. Purified libraries were quantified with a Qubit 3.0 fluorometer, sized on a Bioanalyzer 2100, and re-quantified with the KAPA Library Quantification kit. Each immunoSEQ 96-well plate was sequenced on its own single-read 150-cycle Illumina NextSeq 550 flow cell. For the original study's pipeline: Because the immunoSEQ output included only junctional sequences and no quality scores, the filtering could not be the same as the filtering used for full-length reads. Sequences were annotated with PyIR, a Python wrapper for IgBLAST v1.9, using IMGT germline references to assign V/J genes and CDR3. Any read was removed if the V/J assignment was weak (E-value above 1e-6), the CDR3 was missing, or the read contained stop codons, out-of-frame junctions, or ambiguous translated residues. A V3J clonotype was defined by an identical inferred V gene, J gene, and CDR3 amino acid sequence. To compute the percentage overlap between repertoires, the number of shared unique clonotypes was divided by the size of the smaller repertoire. Three approaches were used to assess repertoire richness: RTK rarefaction, the Chao1 estimator, and Recon v2.1 estimates of unobserved clonotypes. OLGA was used to compute generation probabilities for all TCRbeta clonotypes that the gDNA method yielded from a handful of donors. Entries here come from immuneACCESS through TCRdb and include only in-frame sequences with V and J called. Some clones fail to appear in such tables; in the studies checked, an unresolved V gene covers under half of the shortfall, and the cause of the remainder is unknown. V and J calls and clone size come straight from that table; D and trimming were deduced from the DNA. Recorded for this sample are approximately 2,300,000 clones; 85% to 95% of them occurred a single time. Together, the top ten hold about 0.36% of the sample.

Donors were healthy HIV-negative adults with no recently reported acute infections or vaccinations. Every donor was a Caucasian adult living in Nashville, Tennessee, USA. CD4+ T cells were enriched by magnetic negative selection, after which naive cells were positively selected on CD45RA and the negative fraction was taken as the memory subset. After blood collection by leukapheresis, PBMCs were isolated using Ficoll-Histopaque density gradient centrifugation and then cryopreserved in the vapor phase of liquid nitrogen. Analytical flow cytometry was used to check the purity and quantity of every magnetically sorted T cell population. Genomic DNA was isolated from each sorted fraction and quantified by UV absorbance on a Nanodrop 2000c. Trimming takes 4 bases from V and 7 bases from J, and the germline ends sit 29 bases apart. Measured from the cysteine to the phenylalanine, the CDR3 is 18 residues long. Solely the CDR3 DNA is kept, with 54 bases framed from the first base. The germline V gene gives CDR1 as SGHVS and CDR2 as FQNEAQ.

The sequence joins TRBV7-8 to TRBJ2-7, with the D gene too uncertain to name. The specimen was naive CD4+ T cells from PBMCs. Interpreted using the paper, the cell subset or site label stands for: CD45RA+ positively selected. The source of this sequence is a man younger than 30 in good health. Some clones in this sample may be carry-over from other donors' samples. DNA sequence: TGTGCCAGCAGCTCCTACCGACGAGTGGTAACCGTTGCCTTTGAGCAGTACTTC. Its translation is CASSSYRRVVTVAFEQYF.